A selection of T cell receptor beta chains follows, all from one sample in a study of T cell responses to AZD1222 COVID-19 vaccine. The method was immunoSEQ multiplex PCR; TCRdb's version includes in-frame clones alone and lacks a portion of them. The profile shows 120,000 to 150,000 clones, 89% of them singletons. Sequenced here: peripheral blood, sampled 28 days after the second AZD1222 dose. The receptors here all came from an adult who received the AZD1222 COVID-19 vaccine. Each CDR3 is given with its conserved first and last residue. A D gene is named only where the DNA matches it firmly. Not all rows give a size; the values are once, few, many and, for expanded clones, a class.

.,TRBJ2-3,.,TRBV6-2/TRBV6-3,TGTGCCAGCAGTTACATATACAATACGCAGTATTTT,CASSYIYNTQYF
TRBD1,TRBJ1-4,.,TRBV4-3,TGCGCCAGCAGCCAATGGACAGGAGATAATGAAAAACTGTTTTTT,CASSQWTGDNEKLFF
.,TRBJ2-1,.,TRBV6-1,TGTGCCAGCAGTGAATTTAGGCCAGAGCAGTTCTTC,CASSEFRPEQFF
TRBD2,TRBJ2-3,.,TRBV7-2,TGTGCCAGCGGGGGGAGGGGACTAGTAACAGATACGCAGTATTTT,CASGGRGLVTDTQYF
.,TRBJ1-1,.,TRBV4-1,TGCGCCAGCAGCCACCCCGGACAGAACGAAGCTTTCTTT,CASSHPGQNEAFF
.,TRBJ2-5,few,TRBV30,TGTGCCTGGACCTTTAGCGCAGGGGAGACCCAGTACTTC,CAWTFSAGETQYF
.,TRBJ2-7,once,TRBV10-3,TGTGCCATCAGTGAGTCGGTCAGCTACGAGCAGTACTTC,CAISESVSYEQYF
TRBD2,TRBJ2-1,.,TRBV29-1,TGCAGCGTTTCCTCGGTGGCTAGCGGGAGGGCCAATGAGCAGTTCTTC,CSVSSVASGRANEQFF
.,TRBJ2-2,few,TRBV5-4,TGTGCCAGCAGCTTGGACAGCGTGAACACCGGGGAGCTGTTTTTT,CASSLDSVNTGELFF
TRBD2,TRBJ2-1,.,TRBV2,TGTGCCAGCAGCCCGACTAGCGGGAGTTACAATGAGCAGTTCTTC,CASSPTSGSYNEQFF
.,TRBJ1-2,.,TRBV28,TGTGCCAGCAGTTTGGGGGGAGAGTGGGGCTACACCTTC,CASSLGGEWGYTF
.,TRBJ2-2,.,TRBV7-2,TGTGCCAGCCTACCCACGGGGCGAACGACGGGGGAGCTGTTTTTT,CASLPTGRTTGELFF
TRBD1,TRBJ1-3,.,TRBV7-8,TGTGCCAGCAGCCCGGGACAGGTTCCTGGAAACACCATATATTTT,CASSPGQVPGNTIYF
TRBD1,TRBJ1-5,.,TRBV4-1,TGCGCCAGCAGCCTATATGGGTGGGGACAGGGTCCTTATAGCAATCAGCCCCAGCATTTT,CASSLYGWGQGPYSNQPQHF
TRBD1,TRBJ1-1,.,TRBV7-9,TGTGCCAGCAGCATTAACGACAGGGGGCAAGCTTTCTTT,CASSINDRGQAFF
TRBD1,TRBJ1-3,.,TRBV3-1/TRBV3-2,TGTGCCAGCAGCCAAGATTGGGCAGGGGGAGACACCATATATTTT,CASSQDWAGGDTIYF
.,TRBJ1-1,.,TRBV27,TGTGCCAGCAGTTGGGGTGGGGGTCGTGGGAGGAACACTGAAGCTTTCTTT,CASSWGGGRGRNTEAFF
.,TRBJ1-2,.,TRBV5-1,TGCGCCAGCAGCTTGCCTATACCCTTCCGGGAAGTACCAGGTGGCTACACCTTC,CASSLPIPFREVPGGYTF
.,TRBJ2-1,.,TRBV4-3,TGCGCCAGCAGCCCCTACTGGGCCGGTGAGGACAGTGACAATGAGCAGTTCTTC,CASSPYWAGEDSDNEQFF
.,TRBJ1-5,.,TRBV27,TGTGCCAGCAGTTCTACAGGAAAGGGGATACAGCCCCAGCATTTT,CASSSTGKGIQPQHF
.,TRBJ1-4,.,TRBV5-1,TGCGCCAGCAGCCGGACGGCCGGGGGGGAAAAACTGTTTTTT,CASSRTAGGEKLFF
TRBD2,TRBJ2-1,.,TRBV5-1,TGCGCCAGCAGCTTGGAGGCGGGAGTGGTGAGTAATGAGCAGTTCTTC,CASSLEAGVVSNEQFF
.,TRBJ1-3,.,TRBV6-6,TGTGCCAGCAGTTACTCGATTTCCGGAAACACCATATATTTT,CASSYSISGNTIYF
.,TRBJ2-7,.,TRBV5-6,TGTGCCAGCAGCTTGGACCGGGGCGAGCAGTACTTC,CASSLDRGEQYF
.,TRBJ2-3,.,TRBV5-1,TGCGCCAGCAGCTCGGGCCAACAGCGCGCAGATACGCAGTATTTT,CASSSGQQRADTQYF
TRBD1,TRBJ1-1,.,TRBV28,TGTGCCAGCGTACCGGGACAGGGATCGACTGAAGCTTTCTTT,CASVPGQGSTEAFF
.,TRBJ1-3,.,TRBV4-3,TGCGCCAGCAGCCAAAGGGCAGTCTCTGGAAACACCATATATTTT,CASSQRAVSGNTIYF
TRBD2,TRBJ2-2,.,TRBV7-2,TGTGCCAGCAGCTTAAAAGACGGCGGGAGTCACACCGGGGAGCTGTTTTTT,CASSLKDGGSHTGELFF
.,TRBJ1-1,.,TRBV3-1/TRBV3-2,TGTGCCAGCAGCCAAGCAGGGGCTATGGGCACTGAAGCTTTCTTT,CASSQAGAMGTEAFF
.,TRBJ1-1,.,TRBV18,TGTGCCAGCTCAGCCCAACAGGGCCGGAACACTGAAGCTTTCTTT,CASSAQQGRNTEAFF
TRBD1,TRBJ1-5,.,TRBV6-6,TGTGCCAGCAGTTACGGGGGACAGGGCGGCAATCAGCCCCAGCATTTT,CASSYGGQGGNQPQHF
.,TRBJ1-1,.,TRBV6-6,TGTGCCAGCAGTGTTCGCCCCTACCAGACTGAAGCTTTCTTT,CASSVRPYQTEAFF
.,TRBJ2-3,.,TRBV24-1,TGTGCCACAAGCACTACAGGGCATAGCACAGATACGCAGTATTTT,CATSTTGHSTDTQYF
.,TRBJ2-2,few,TRBV6-2/TRBV6-3,TGTGCCAGCAGTTACCCTACCGGGACTCCGAACACCGGGGAGCTGTTTTTT,CASSYPTGTPNTGELFF
TRBD1,TRBJ1-6,.,TRBV19,TGTGCCAGTAGTATAGGCAATGGACAGGGTCCTAATTCACCCCTCCACTTT,CASSIGNGQGPNSPLHF
.,TRBJ1-1,.,TRBV12-3/TRBV12-4,TGTGCCAGCAGACTCGGGACAGAAGCTTTCTTT,CASRLGTEAFF
.,TRBJ2-7,.,TRBV9,TGTGCCAGCAGCGTAGATCCAGGGGGGGGCTACGAGCAGTACTTC,CASSVDPGGGYEQYF